This entry lists 30 T cell receptor beta chains sequenced from one sample in a study of shared clonotypes between healthy human individuals. The table came from immunoSEQ multiplex PCR; TCRdb's copy has only in-frame clones and leaves some out. The profile shows about 110,000 clones, less than 75% of them singletons. Sequenced material: memory CD8+ T cells sorted from blood. Specified subset: CD45RO+ cells pooled with CCR7-negative TemRA cells. Receptors originate from a woman aged 30 to 39 in good health.

V usage is TRBV27 and J usage is TRBJ2-7, with 9 bases matching TRBD2. The trim removed 8 bases at V and 4 bases at J, leaving 3 bases unmatched. The CDR3 runs 12 residues. Looked up from germline, CDR1 is MNHEY and CDR2 is SMNVEV (reference sequence). The CDR3 region is CASAGGGYEQYF. The CDR3 DNA reads as TGTGCCAGCGCGGGAGGGGGGTACGAGCAGTACTTC.

The chain couples TRBV19 to TRBJ2-2; 11 bases match TRBD2. V lost 6 bases, J lost 4 bases, and 4 bases stayed unmatched. The germline CDR1 and CDR2 sequences are LNHDA and SQIVND (reference sequence). The CDR3 length is 15 residues. Written as DNA, the CDR3 is TGTGCCAGTAGAACTAGCGGGAGCGGCACCGGGGAGCTGTTTTTT. This gives the protein CASRTSGSGTGELFF.

The chain is built from TRBV27 and TRBJ1-6; possibly TRBD1 for D (6 bases). V was pared by 3 bases and J by 0 bases, with 12 bases between. Germline V gene data show CDR1 as MNHEY and CDR2 as SMNVEV (reference sequence). The length of the CDR3 is 17 residues. CDR3 nucleotide sequence: TGTGCCAGCAGTTTCCGGACAGCGAGCTCCTATAATTCACCCCTCCACTTT. It encodes CASSFRTASSYNSPLHF.

V usage is TRBV7-9 and J usage is TRBJ2-5, with 14 positions matching TRBD2. The CDR3 runs 18 residues. V lost 5 bases to trimming and J lost 0 bases; unmatched junction nucleotides: 8. The V gene's germline CDR1 is SEHNR and CDR2 FQNEAQ (reference sequence). The chain's CDR3 is CASSQTSGRAGDQETQYF. CDR3 nucleotides: TGTGCCAGCAGCCAGACTAGCGGGAGGGCCGGAGACCAAGAGACCCAGTACTTC.

This sequence joins TRBV5-8 and TRBJ2-3; 8 positions match TRBD2. V gave up 2 bases and J gave up 3 bases; unmatched junction bases: 20. Germline lookup yields CDR1 SGHTS and CDR2 YDEGEE. This CDR3 has 20 residues. The CDR3 bases are TGTGCCAGCAGCTTAGGTCGAAGGACTAGCATCATCTTTTTGACAGATACGCAGTATTTT. Its translation: CASSLGRRTSIIFLTDTQYF. Using reference TRBV5-8 and TRBJ2-3 for the parts outside the CDR3, the full variable domain is EAGVTQSPTHLIKTRGQQATLRCSPISGHTSVYWYQQALGLGLQFLLWYDEGEERNRGNFPPRFSGRQFPNYSSELNVNALELEDSALYLCASSLGRRTSIIFLTDTQYFGPGTRLTVL.

In the case of this clone: Other DNA sequences in this sample translate to the same CDR3. This sequence joins TRBV6-6 and TRBJ2-1; D unresolved. This CDR3 is 12 amino acids long. Germline V CDR1 and CDR2: MNHNY, SVGAGI (reference sequence). The V end was cut by 0 bases, the J end by 7 bases, with 4 bases between. For the CDR3, the DNA is TGTGCCAGCAGTTACTCTGGGAATGAGCAGTTCTTC. Residues: CASSYSGNEQFF.

The chain couples TRBV5-4 to TRBJ1-2; unclear D gene. The CDR3 is made up of 12 amino acids. Germline-derived CDR1 and CDR2 are SGHNT and YYREEE (reference sequence). V lost 3 bases, J lost 4 bases, and 7 bases lay in between. The chain's CDR3 is CASSSQIYGYTF. The DNA of the CDR3 is TGTGCCAGCAGCTCCCAGATCTATGGCTACACCTTC.

For this clone: One end of the junction fails to match germline, which may point to a read error. The chain joins TRBV27 to TRBJ1-1, with a weak D call TRBD1 (5 bases). CDR3 length: 20 residues. Germline loops: CDR1 MNHEY, CDR2 SMNVEV (reference sequence). CDR3 coding DNA: TGTGCCGGCAGTTTATTGAGTGGGAGGGGTGCTGGGGGAATGAACACTGAAGCTTTCTTT. As protein: CAGSLLSGRGAGGMNTEAFF.

CDR3 loop: CASVQDGQYEQYF. CDR3 nucleotide sequence: TGTGCCAGCGTCCAGGACGGCCAATACGAGCAGTACTTC. The V gene is TRBV7-9, the J gene TRBJ2-5, with D unresolved. The end of the DNA is better explained by TRBJ2-7, so the J call may be wrong. This CDR3 spans 13 amino acids. Germline-derived CDR1 and CDR2 are SEHNR and FQNEAQ (reference sequence).

This chain connects TRBV7-8 to TRBJ2-2, with D uncertain. CDR1 is SGHVS, CDR2 FQNEAQ, per germline. V lost 10 bases and J 0 bases, leaving 12 bases between the germline ends. CDR3 length: 14 residues. DNA of the CDR3: TGTGCCATCTCGGCTGGGGCGAACACCGGGGAGCTGTTTTTT. Protein: CAISAGANTGELFF.

This clone has only one observation. This chain joins TRBV5-4 and TRBJ2-7; D remains ambiguous. Trimming removed 2 bases at V and 3 bases at J, with 15 bases between. Germline assignment: CDR1 SGHNT and CDR2 YYREEE (reference sequence). The CDR3 totals 15 residues. The CDR3 DNA is TGTGCCAGCAGCTTAAGTCGCGGCTTTTACTACGAGCAGTACTTC. This codes for CASSLSRGFYYEQYF.

V is TRBV21-1 and J is TRBJ1-3; TRBD1 was called by the table and not checked on the DNA. TRBV21-1 is annotated as a pseudogene. This CDR3 has 20 amino acids. Written as DNA, the CDR3 is TGTGCCAGCCCTCAGAACAGCTCACCTCTCCCCCTCCGGCCTGGAAACACCATATATTTT. Its protein is CASPQNSSPLPLRPGNTIYF.

The chain combines TRBV5-8 with TRBJ1-1; a possible D gene is TRBD1 (6 bases). CDR3 length equals 14 residues. V lost 1 base and J lost 4, with 11 bases in between. CDR1 and CDR2 (germline): SGHTS, YDEGEE. The CDR3 nucleotides are TGTGCCAGCAGCTTGACAGGGACTAGCACTGAAGCTTTCTTT. Amino acid sequence: CASSLTGTSTEAFF.

This clone showed up just once. The chain has TRBV6-4 and TRBJ2-3, with 8 bases that match TRBD1. This CDR3 contains 17 residues. V gave up 4 bases and J gave up 1 base; unmatched junction bases: 10. CDR1 is MRHNA and CDR2 is SNTAGT in the germline V gene. CDR3 in DNA: TGTGCCAGCAGTGCCGGAGAGGAGACAGGGGGCACAGATACGCAGTATTTT. As protein: CASSAGEETGGTDTQYF.

The genes are TRBV2 and TRBJ2-3; D not certain. Deletions cut 6 bases from V and 0 bases from J, with 13 bases between. There are 15 residues in the CDR3. Germline-derived CDR1 and CDR2 are SNHLY and FYNNEI. Here the CDR3 reads CASSALGRSTDTQYF. The CDR3 DNA follows: TGTGCCAGCAGCGCCCTCGGCCGTAGCACAGATACGCAGTATTTT.

This clone was counted a few times. Other DNA sequences within the sample encode an identical CDR3. The V gene is TRBV5-1, the J gene TRBJ2-1; D gene unclear. V was pared by 0 bases and J by 0 bases, with 7 bases between. Germline V gene sequence: CDR1 SGHRS, CDR2 YFSETQ. This CDR3 spans 15 amino acids. The CDR3 DNA follows: TGCGCCAGCAGCTTGGACTCGAGCTCCTACAATGAGCAGTTCTTC. It is translated as CASSLDSSSYNEQFF.

This rearrangement joins TRBV28 to TRBJ2-1; 11 bases fit TRBD2. Germline loops: CDR1 MDHEN, CDR2 SYDVKM. The CDR3 is made up of 16 amino acids. V was pared by 7 bases and J by 9 bases, with 14 bases of the junction left unmatched. This CDR3 reads CASTPGRLAGGGEQFF. The CDR3 DNA follows: TGTGCCAGCACTCCCGGGAGGCTAGCGGGAGGCGGTGAGCAGTTCTTC. The variable domain in full, with the rest retrieved from reference TRBV28 and TRBJ2-1, is DVKVTQSSRYLVKRTGEKVFLECVQDMDHENMFWYRQDPGLGLRLIYFSYDVKMKEKGDIPEGYSVSREKKERFSLILESASTNQTSMYLCASTPGRLAGGGEQFFGPGTRLTVL.

This clone has just a few counts. The chain employs TRBV10-3 and TRBJ2-7, with 9 bases matching TRBD2. This CDR3 is built from 14 residues. Germline values: CDR1 ENHRY, CDR2 SYGVKD. V shed 2 bases, J shed 6 bases, and the junction held 5 bases outside the gene matches. This CDR3 is CAISEVASGTEQYF. In DNA, the CDR3 is TGTGCCATCAGTGAGGTGGCTAGCGGGACCGAGCAGTACTTC.

In DNA form, the CDR3 reads TGTGCCAGCAGTTACTTGCAGGGGTTTCCCACAGATACGCAGTATTTT. Protein sequence: CASSYLQGFPTDTQYF. The chain has TRBV6-6 and TRBJ2-3, with a weak D call TRBD1 (6 bases). The CDR3 sequence is 16 residues long. Trimming took off 1 base at V and 2 bases at J, with 13 bases between the two ends. The germline CDR1 and CDR2 sequences are MNHNY and SVGAGI (reference sequence).

The chain combines TRBV7-9 with TRBJ2-1, with TRBD1 identical over 9 bases. The CDR3 runs 18 residues. The V and J ends lost 0 bases and 7 bases, in that order; junction bases with no gene match: 13. Germline CDR1 SEHNR, CDR2 FQNEAQ (reference sequence). CDR3 DNA sequence: TGTGCCAGCAGCTTAGCATTGGGACAGGGTCTTGAGCTGAATGAGCAGTTCTTC. It translates to CASSLALGQGLELNEQFF.

The chain carries TRBV10-3 and TRBJ2-3; D is uncertain. The CDR3 contains 15 residues. Trimming took off 4 bases at V and 2 bases at J, with 13 bases between the two ends. Germline loops: CDR1 ENHRY, CDR2 SYGVKD. In nucleotides, the CDR3 is TGTGCCATCAGTGCGGCACGAGAGAACACAGATACGCAGTATTTT. Its protein is CAISAARENTDTQYF.

The chain uses TRBV7-2 and TRBJ2-7; the D is unclear. In germline, CDR1 is SGHTA, CDR2 FQGNSA. CDR3 length: 15 amino acids. The germline V and J ends were trimmed by 5 bases and 2 bases, with 16 bases remaining between them. CDR3 bases: TGTGCCAGCAGCCCCGGGCCCTCCATCGCCTACGAGCAGTACTTC. Protein product: CASSPGPSIAYEQYF.

This sequence joins TRBV7-8 and TRBJ2-7; D remains ambiguous. The CDR3 is 14 amino acids. Trimming removed 1 base from V and 3 bases from J, with 10 bases in between. The germline gives CDR1 SGHVS, CDR2 FQNEAQ. CDR3 in DNA: TGTGCCAGCAGCTTAGGTTCTAGGGTCTACGAGCAGTACTTC. Amino acids: CASSLGSRVYEQYF.

This clone has just a few counts. The chain carries TRBV2 and TRBJ2-1; D call uncertain. CDR1 and CDR2 from the germline V gene are SNHLY and FYNNEI. CDR3 length equals 10 residues. V was trimmed by 7 bases and J by 9 bases, leaving 7 bases between them. The CDR3 bases are TGTGCCAGCAAGGGAACTGAGCAGTTCTTC. Residues: CASKGTEQFF.

This clone was detected a few times. This same CDR3 is encoded by further DNA sequences in the sample. The rearrangement uses TRBV27 and TRBJ2-1; 7 bases match TRBD1. This CDR3 has 13 amino acids. V was clipped by 5 bases and J by 6 bases; unmatched bases: 4. Germline assignment: CDR1 MNHEY and CDR2 SMNVEV (reference sequence). Written as DNA, the CDR3 is TGTGCCAGCAGTCCATCAGGGGGCAATGAGCAGTTCTTC. Protein sequence: CASSPSGGNEQFF.

This clone was detected ten times or more. The V gene is TRBV7-9, the J gene TRBJ1-1; TRBD1 might be the D (6 bases). The CDR3 contains 17 residues. CDR1 SEHNR and CDR2 FQNEAQ come from the germline V gene (reference sequence). Trimming shortened V by 5 bases and J by 8 bases, and 27 bases separated the two germline ends. Here the CDR3 reads CASSPKGGAAVADEAFF. The CDR3 DNA reads as TGTGCCAGCAGCCCCAAGGGGGGGGCCGCGGTAGCAGACGAAGCTTTCTTT.

The rearrangement joins TRBV5-1 to TRBJ2-3, with 12 positions matching TRBD2. J was trimmed by 4 bases and V by 4 bases; bases with no gene match: 4. Germline CDR1 and CDR2: SGHRS and YFSETQ. The CDR3 is 15 amino acids. CDR3 bases: TGCGCCAGCAGCGGAGGACTAGCGGGATCAGATACGCAGTATTTT. Amino acid sequence: CASSGGLAGSDTQYF.

This clone came up once. The V gene is TRBV11-2, the J gene TRBJ2-2; D unresolved. CDR3 length equals 16 residues. In germline, CDR1 is SGHAT, CDR2 FQNNGV. V dropped 2 bases and J dropped 4 bases, with 14 bases sitting between them. The CDR3 DNA is TGTGCCAGCAGCTTATATCAGGAGTTGGGCACCGGGGAGCTGTTTTTT. It specifies CASSLYQELGTGELFF.

This rearrangement joins TRBV7-9 to TRBJ2-1; the match to TRBD2 covers 10 bases. Germline lookup yields CDR1 SEHNR and CDR2 FQNEAQ (reference sequence). Unmatched junction bases numbered 7, after V lost 2 bases and J lost 6 bases. The CDR3 length is 16 residues. This chain's CDR3 is CASSLSLAGDVNEQFF. CDR3 nucleotide sequence: TGTGCCAGCAGCTTATCCCTAGCGGGAGATGTCAATGAGCAGTTCTTC.

The V and J genes are TRBV19 and TRBJ2-7; no definite D call. The CDR3 covers 12 residues. Germline values: CDR1 LNHDA, CDR2 SQIVND (reference sequence). Trimming stripped 10 bases from V and 3 bases from J, with 13 bases between. CDR3 DNA sequence: TGTGCCACCGGTGGTAGGCACTACGAGCAGTACTTC. Amino acid sequence: CATGGRHYEQYF.